Shown below are 5 T cell receptor beta chains from a single sample sequenced in a study of blood T cell repertoires in COVID-19. The assay was immunoSEQ multiplex PCR, and TCRdb's table has in-frame clones only and misses some. The repertoire holds about 210,000 clones, with almost 85% as singletons. The sequenced material came from peripheral blood. The source is a woman aged 40 to 55 with acute or convalescent COVID-19.

The rearrangement joins TRBV30 to TRBJ2-7; 9 bases map to TRBD2. The germline V gene encodes CDR1 GTSNPN and CDR2 SVGIG (reference sequence). This CDR3 comprises 17 residues. Unmatched junction bases numbered 12, after V lost 0 bases and J lost 3 bases. CDR3 region: CAWSVGSGRFNVYEQYF. Written as DNA, the CDR3 is TGTGCCTGGAGTGTAGGTAGCGGGAGATTCAACGTCTACGAGCAGTACTTC.

This rearrangement joins TRBV2 to TRBJ2-2; 9 nucleotides align to TRBD2. This CDR3 has 14 amino acids. Germline V lookup: CDR1 SNHLY, CDR2 FYNNEI. The V segment lost 6 bases and the J segment 4 bases; nucleotides outside the gene matches: 3. Here the CDR3 DNA reads TGTGCCAGCAGCCTAGCGGGAATCACCGGGGAGCTGTTTTTT. Translating it yields CASSLAGITGELFF.

The CDR3 DNA sequence: TGTGCCAGCAGCCGAGCGACAGACTCGACCCAGCATTTT. This codes for CASSRATDSTQHF. The chain employs TRBV3-1 (or the pseudogene TRBV3-2) and TRBJ1-5, with TRBD1 as a possible D gene (5 bases). Germline lookup yields CDR1 LGHDT and CDR2 YNNKEL (reference sequence). Trimming took off 4 bases at V and 11 bases at J, with 15 bases between the two ends. This CDR3 spans 13 amino acids.

The rearrangement uses TRBV15 and TRBJ1-1, with TRBD1 as a possible D gene (5 bases). The germline V and J ends were trimmed by 3 bases and 8 bases, with 13 bases remaining between them. This CDR3 comprises 13 residues. Germline CDR1 is LNHNV and CDR2 is YYDKDF (reference sequence). The CDR3 loop is CATSSRQGPEAFF. As DNA, the CDR3 is TGTGCCACCAGCAGCCGGCAGGGCCCAGAAGCTTTCTTT.

The rearrangement uses TRBV6-1 and TRBJ2-7, with D tentatively TRBD1 (5 bases). V was trimmed by 2 bases and J by 4 bases, leaving 12 bases between them. CDR3 length: 14 residues. Germline CDR1 is MNHNS and CDR2 is SASEGT. The CDR3 sequence is CASSEFRTGYEQYF. For the CDR3, the DNA is TGTGCCAGCAGTGAATTTAGAACAGGATACGAGCAGTACTTC.